Listed below are T cell receptor beta chains from one sample, sequenced in a study of cytomegalovirus exposure and HLA in healthy donors. Generated by immunoSEQ multiplex PCR, the TCRdb table keeps only in-frame clones and is missing some. The sample carries about 200,000 clones, 65% to 85% recorded once. The material sequenced was PBMCs. All receptors come from a man younger than 35 in good health and CMV-seronegative. CDR3s include the opening cysteine and the closing phenylalanine or tryptophan. The order of the fields is V gene, clone size, D gene, J gene, CDR3 DNA, CDR3 protein. D genes are given only for firm matches. Only some rows state a clone size, as once, few, many or a class for expanded clones.

TRBV19	.	TRBD2	TRBJ2-3	TGTGCCAGTAGTATGGGAGCGGGGGGGACAGATACGCAGTATTTT	CASSMGAGGTDTQYF
TRBV9	.	.	TRBJ1-5	TGTGCCAGCAGCGTGGGTACAGCTAGCAATCAGCCCCAGCATTTT	CASSVGTASNQPQHF
TRBV4-1	.	TRBD2	TRBJ2-5	TGCGCCAGCAGCCCTACTAGCGGGGCCGACCAAGAGACCCAGTACTTC	CASSPTSGADQETQYF
TRBV29-1	.	TRBD1	TRBJ2-7	TGCAGCGTTTACAGGGGAGCCGAGCAGTACTTC	CSVYRGAEQYF
TRBV5-6	.	TRBD2	TRBJ2-3	TGTGCCAGCAGCCCCCGGGCGGGAGCCACAGATACGCAGTATTTT	CASSPRAGATDTQYF
TRBV4-2	.	.	TRBJ2-1	TGTGCCAGCAGCCAACAGGGCTACAGCGGTTTGGGGGCCGCTTGGGGGGAGCAGTTCTTC	CASSQQGYSGLGAAWGEQFF
TRBV7-2	few	TRBD2	TRBJ2-1	TGTGCCAGCAGCTTAGCGTACGGGGGGAAAAACAATGAGCAGTTCTTC	CASSLAYGGKNNEQFF
TRBV14	.	.	TRBJ1-2	TGTGCCAGCAGCCCGGTCACAGGGACCTATGGCTACACCTTC	CASSPVTGTYGYTF
TRBV5-1	.	.	TRBJ2-1	TGCGCCAGCAGTCCAATTCCGGGACAGGGGTTTAGCGGGAGAAACTCCTACAATGAGCAGTTCTTC	CASSPIPGQGFSGRNSYNEQFF
TRBV9	once	.	TRBJ1-1	TGTGCCAGCAGCGTGGGCAGGGGCACTGAAGCTTTCTTT	CASSVGRGTEAFF
TRBV7-6	few	.	TRBJ2-7	TGTGCCAGCAGCTCCTCACCCGGCGAGCAGTACTTC	CASSSSPGEQYF
TRBV5-1	.	TRBD2	TRBJ2-3	TGCGCCAGCAGACTCGGGGGGGCTAGGGATACGCAGTATTTT	CASRLGGARDTQYF
TRBV4-3	.	TRBD2	TRBJ2-3	TGCGCCAGCAGCCAAGATGCGAGCGGGAGGGTGGGGGATACGCAGTATTTT	CASSQDASGRVGDTQYF
TRBV14	.	.	TRBJ2-2	TGTGCCAGCAGCCAACACAGGGCCAACACCGGGGAGCTGTTTTTT	CASSQHRANTGELFF
TRBV19	.	.	TRBJ2-7	TGTGCCAGTAGTATACTGGGAGACGAGCAGTACTTC	CASSILGDEQYF
TRBV9	.	.	TRBJ2-7	TGTGCCAGCAGCGTATCAGGGGCGTTAGCCTACGAGCAGTACTTC	CASSVSGALAYEQYF
TRBV5-4	.	.	TRBJ2-1	TGTGCCAGCAGCTTGAGCGGTTATCCCTACAATGAGCAGTTCTTC	CASSLSGYPYNEQFF
TRBV19	once	.	TRBJ1-3	TGTGCCAGTAGTCAGGGGCACACCATATATTTT	CASSQGHTIYF